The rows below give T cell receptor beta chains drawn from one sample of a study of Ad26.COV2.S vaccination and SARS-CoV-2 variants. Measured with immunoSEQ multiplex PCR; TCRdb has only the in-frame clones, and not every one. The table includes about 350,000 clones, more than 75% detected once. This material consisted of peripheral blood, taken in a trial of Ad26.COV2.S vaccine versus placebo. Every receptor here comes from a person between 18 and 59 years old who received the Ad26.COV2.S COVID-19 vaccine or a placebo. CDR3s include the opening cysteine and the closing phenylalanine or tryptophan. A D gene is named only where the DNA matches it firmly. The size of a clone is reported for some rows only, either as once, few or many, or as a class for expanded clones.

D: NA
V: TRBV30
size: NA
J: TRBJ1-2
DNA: TGTGCCTGGAGTGTACGAGGGGGGTATGGCTACACCTTC
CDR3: CAWSVRGGYGYTF

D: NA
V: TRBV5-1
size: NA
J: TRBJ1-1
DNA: TGCGCCAGCAGCTTGAGGGGAGAGAACACTGAAGCTTTCTTT
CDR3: CASSLRGENTEAFF

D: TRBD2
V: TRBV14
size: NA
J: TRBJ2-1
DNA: TGTGCCAGCAGCCAAGATCTGGGCGGGGGGTTCCCCCAGTTCTTC
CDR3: CASSQDLGGGFPQFF

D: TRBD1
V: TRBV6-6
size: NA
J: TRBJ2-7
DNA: TGTGCCAGCAGTCAATTACACAGGGGCCCTGGTGCCGAGCAGTACTTC
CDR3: CASSQLHRGPGAEQYF

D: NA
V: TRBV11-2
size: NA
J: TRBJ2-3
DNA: TGTGCCAGCAGCTTATTCGCGGAGACAGATACGCAGTATTTT
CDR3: CASSLFAETDTQYF

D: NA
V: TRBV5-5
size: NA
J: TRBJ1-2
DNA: TGTGCCAGCGGCACCCCGAACAGGGTTATCGGCTATGGCTACACCTTC
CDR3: CASGTPNRVIGYGYTF

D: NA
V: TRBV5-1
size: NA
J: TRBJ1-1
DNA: TGCGCCAGCAGCTCATTAACGGGGGAGACTGAAGCTTTCTTT
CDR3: CASSSLTGETEAFF

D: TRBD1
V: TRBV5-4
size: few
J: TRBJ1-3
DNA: TGTGCCAGCAGCACCTGGGACAGCTCTGGAAACACCATATATTTT
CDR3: CASSTWDSSGNTIYF

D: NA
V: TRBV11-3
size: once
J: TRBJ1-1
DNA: TGTGCCAGCAGCCCTAGCCAGGGGCCTGAAGCTTTCTTT
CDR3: CASSPSQGPEAFF

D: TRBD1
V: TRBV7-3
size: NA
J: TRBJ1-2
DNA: TGTGCCAGCAGCTACGAGGGGGCGGATGGCTACACCTTC
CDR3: CASSYEGADGYTF

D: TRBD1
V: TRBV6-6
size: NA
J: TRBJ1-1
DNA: TGTGCCAGCAGCCCCGACAGGGTGAACACTGAAGCTTTCTTT
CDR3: CASSPDRVNTEAFF

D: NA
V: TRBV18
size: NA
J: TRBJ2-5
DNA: TGTGCCAGCTCACCACCGCAGGGTCAAGGGTCAGAGACCCAGTACTTC
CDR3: CASSPPQGQGSETQYF

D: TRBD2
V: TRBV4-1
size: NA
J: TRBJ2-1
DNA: TGCGCCAGCAGCCCGGCCGGACAGACCTTAGCGGGGGGCATCTCCCGAAATGAGCAGTTCTTC
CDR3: CASSPAGQTLAGGISRNEQFF

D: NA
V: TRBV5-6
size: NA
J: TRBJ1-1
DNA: TGTGCCAGCACCCTTCGTTGGCTTAACACTGAAGCTTTCTTT
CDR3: CASTLRWLNTEAFF

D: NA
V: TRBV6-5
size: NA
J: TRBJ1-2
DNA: TGTGCCACCCATACGGGGAGGGGAGCTAACTATGGCTACACCTTC
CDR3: CATHTGRGANYGYTF

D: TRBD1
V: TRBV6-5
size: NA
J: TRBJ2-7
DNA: TGTGCCAGCAGGGACCCGGGACAGGGGGCGCGGGAGCAGTACTTC
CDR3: CASRDPGQGAREQYF

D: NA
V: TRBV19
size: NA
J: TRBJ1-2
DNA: TGTGCCAGTAGTGTTCAGGGACCCTGGTATGGCTACACCTTC
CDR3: CASSVQGPWYGYTF

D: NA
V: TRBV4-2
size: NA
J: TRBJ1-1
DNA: TGTGCCAGCAGCCAAGGGGGGACGTCACAAGGGACTGAAGCTTTCTTT
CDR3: CASSQGGTSQGTEAFF

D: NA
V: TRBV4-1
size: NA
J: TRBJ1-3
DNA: TGCGCCAGCAGCCAAGATTTGCTCTCTGGAAACACCATATATTTT
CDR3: CASSQDLLSGNTIYF

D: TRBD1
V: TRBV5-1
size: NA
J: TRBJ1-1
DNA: TGCGCCAGCAGCTTGGGGACAGGGATGAACACTGAAGCTTTCTTT
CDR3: CASSLGTGMNTEAFF

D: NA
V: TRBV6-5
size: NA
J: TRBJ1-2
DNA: TGTGCCAGCATAGGGGGTTCATATGGCTACACCTTC
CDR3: CASIGGSYGYTF

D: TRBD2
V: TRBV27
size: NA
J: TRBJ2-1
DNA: TGTGCCAGCAGCGATACCGGGACTAGCGGACGCAATGAGCAGTTCTTC
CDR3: CASSDTGTSGRNEQFF

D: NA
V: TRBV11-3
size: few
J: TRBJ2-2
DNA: TGTGCCAGCAGCTTGAGTGGCGGGGAGCTGTTTTTT
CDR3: CASSLSGGELFF

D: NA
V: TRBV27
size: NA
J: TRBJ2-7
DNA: TGTGCCAGCAGTTTGACACAGGGTTTGGTCGAGCAGTACTTC
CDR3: CASSLTQGLVEQYF

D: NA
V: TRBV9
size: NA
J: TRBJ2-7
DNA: TGTGCCAGCAGCGTAGGACCCCCTAGGTATGGGTCCTACGAGCAGTACTTC
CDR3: CASSVGPPRYGSYEQYF

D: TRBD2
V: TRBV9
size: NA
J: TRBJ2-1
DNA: TGTGCCAGCAGCGTAGGACTAGCGGGGATATACAATGAGCAGTTCTTC
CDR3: CASSVGLAGIYNEQFF

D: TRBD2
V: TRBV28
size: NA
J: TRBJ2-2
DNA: TGTGCCAGCAGTTTAGGCGGGGGGGCCTCCGGGGAGCTGTTTTTT
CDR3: CASSLGGGASGELFF

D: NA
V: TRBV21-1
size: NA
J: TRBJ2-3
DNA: TGTGCCAGCAGCAAAGCGCGGGAGAATACAACCCTCAGTCTTTGCCCAGATACGCAGTATTTT
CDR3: CASSKARENTTLSLCPDTQYF

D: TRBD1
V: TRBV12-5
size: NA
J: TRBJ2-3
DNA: TGTGCTAGTGGTTTGGACAGGGGTTCAACAGATACGCAGTATTTT
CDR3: CASGLDRGSTDTQYF

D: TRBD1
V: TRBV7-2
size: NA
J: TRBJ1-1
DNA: TGTGCCAGCAGCTTATTGGGGACAGGGCGGGTAGCTTTCTTT
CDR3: CASSLLGTGRVAFF

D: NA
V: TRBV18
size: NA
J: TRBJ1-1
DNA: TGTGCCAGCTCACCGGGTCAAGGGGGTCCCACTGAAGCTTTCTTT
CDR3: CASSPGQGGPTEAFF

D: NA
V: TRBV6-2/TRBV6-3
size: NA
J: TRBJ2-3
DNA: TGTGCCAGCAGTTACCCCTTCGGCGAGAGCACAGATACGCAGTATTTT
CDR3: CASSYPFGESTDTQYF

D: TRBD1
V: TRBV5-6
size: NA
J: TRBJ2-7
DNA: TGTGCCAGCAGTTCGAAACGACAGGGGTCAGCCTACGAGCAGTACTTC
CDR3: CASSSKRQGSAYEQYF

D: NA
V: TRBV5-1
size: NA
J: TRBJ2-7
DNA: TGCGCCAGCAGCCCAGGTGGGATACTACCCTACGAGCAGTACTTC
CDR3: CASSPGGILPYEQYF

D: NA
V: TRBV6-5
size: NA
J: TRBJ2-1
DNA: TGTGCCAGCAGTTATGTAGCGGATAGGAATGAGCAGTTCTTC
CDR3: CASSYVADRNEQFF

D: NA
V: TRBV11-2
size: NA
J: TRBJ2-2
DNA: TGTGCCAGCAGCCCCGGAGTATCGAACACCGGGGAGCTGTTTTTT
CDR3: CASSPGVSNTGELFF

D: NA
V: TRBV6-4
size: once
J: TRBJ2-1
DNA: TGTGCCAGCAGTGACTCTCAGACTGGTAAAGTAAATGAGCAGTTCTTC
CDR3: CASSDSQTGKVNEQFF

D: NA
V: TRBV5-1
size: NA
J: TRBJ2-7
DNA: TGCGCCAGCAGCTTGGAGGGCAGAGCCTCCTACGAGCAGTACTTC
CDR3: CASSLEGRASYEQYF

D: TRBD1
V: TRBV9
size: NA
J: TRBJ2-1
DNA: TGTGCCAGCAGCACGCGACAGGGCTTTGGAAATGAGCAGTTCTTC
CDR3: CASSTRQGFGNEQFF

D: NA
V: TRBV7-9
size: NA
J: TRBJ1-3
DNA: TGTGCCAGCAGCTGGGACGGGAGTGTCTCTGGAAACACCATATATTTT
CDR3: CASSWDGSVSGNTIYF

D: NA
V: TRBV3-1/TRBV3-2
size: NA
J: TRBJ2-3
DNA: TGTGCCAGCAGCCAAGCGGGGGTAGATACGCAGTATTTT
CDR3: CASSQAGVDTQYF

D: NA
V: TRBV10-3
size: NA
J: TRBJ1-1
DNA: TGTGCCATCAGGCCCGGGGGGACGGCGAACACTGAAGCTTTCTTT
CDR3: CAIRPGGTANTEAFF

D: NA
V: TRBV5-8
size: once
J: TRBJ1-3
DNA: TGTGCCAGCAGCTTGCGTCAGGGGTCGGTCCCTGGAAACACCATATATTTT
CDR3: CASSLRQGSVPGNTIYF

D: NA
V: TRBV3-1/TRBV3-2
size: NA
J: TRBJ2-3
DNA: TGTGCCAGCAGCCAAGATTTTGAACCAGATACGCAGTATTTT
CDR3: CASSQDFEPDTQYF

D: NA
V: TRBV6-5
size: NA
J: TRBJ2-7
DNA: TGTGCCAGCAAACACGGGGGGACAGCCCTTGGAGAGCAGTACTTC
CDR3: CASKHGGTALGEQYF

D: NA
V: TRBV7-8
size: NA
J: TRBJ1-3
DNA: TGTGCCAGCAGCTCCAGATGGGACAACTCTGGAAACACCATATATTTT
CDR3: CASSSRWDNSGNTIYF

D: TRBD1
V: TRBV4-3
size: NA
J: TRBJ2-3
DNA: TGCGCCAGCAGCCAAGTTACCGGGACAGGGTATAGCACAGATACGCAGTATTTT
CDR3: CASSQVTGTGYSTDTQYF

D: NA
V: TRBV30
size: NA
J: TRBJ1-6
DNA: TGTGCCTGGAGACCCAGGGTCTCCTCTAATTCACCCCTCCACTTT
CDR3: CAWRPRVSSNSPLHF

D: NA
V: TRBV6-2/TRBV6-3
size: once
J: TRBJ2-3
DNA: TGTGCCAGCAGTCGTCAGTGGACAGATACGCAGTATTTT
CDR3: CASSRQWTDTQYF

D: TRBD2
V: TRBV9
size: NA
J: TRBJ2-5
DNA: TGTGCCAGCAGCGTAGCTTTGGCGGGGGGAGAGACCCAGTACTTC
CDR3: CASSVALAGGETQYF

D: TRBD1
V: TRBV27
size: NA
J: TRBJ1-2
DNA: TGTGCCAGCAGGCCTTGGGACAGGGGGCGAGACTATGGCTACACCTTC
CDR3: CASRPWDRGRDYGYTF

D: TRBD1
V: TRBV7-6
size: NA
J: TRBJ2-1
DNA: TGTGCCAGCACCGCACGAGGACAGGGGAGGAATGAGCAGTTCTTC
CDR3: CASTARGQGRNEQFF

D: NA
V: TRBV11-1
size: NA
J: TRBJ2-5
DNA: TGTGCCAGCAGCTCCCAACAACAGGGAGGTGAAGAGACCCAGTACTTC
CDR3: CASSSQQQGGEETQYF

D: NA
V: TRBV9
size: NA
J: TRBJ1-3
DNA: TGTGCCAGCAGCGTAGAATGGGGGCAGGGTACTGGAAACACCATATATTTT
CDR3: CASSVEWGQGTGNTIYF

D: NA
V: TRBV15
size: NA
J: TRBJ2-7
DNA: TGTGCCACCAGCAGAGGGCGGGACGGCTACGAGCAGTACTTC
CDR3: CATSRGRDGYEQYF